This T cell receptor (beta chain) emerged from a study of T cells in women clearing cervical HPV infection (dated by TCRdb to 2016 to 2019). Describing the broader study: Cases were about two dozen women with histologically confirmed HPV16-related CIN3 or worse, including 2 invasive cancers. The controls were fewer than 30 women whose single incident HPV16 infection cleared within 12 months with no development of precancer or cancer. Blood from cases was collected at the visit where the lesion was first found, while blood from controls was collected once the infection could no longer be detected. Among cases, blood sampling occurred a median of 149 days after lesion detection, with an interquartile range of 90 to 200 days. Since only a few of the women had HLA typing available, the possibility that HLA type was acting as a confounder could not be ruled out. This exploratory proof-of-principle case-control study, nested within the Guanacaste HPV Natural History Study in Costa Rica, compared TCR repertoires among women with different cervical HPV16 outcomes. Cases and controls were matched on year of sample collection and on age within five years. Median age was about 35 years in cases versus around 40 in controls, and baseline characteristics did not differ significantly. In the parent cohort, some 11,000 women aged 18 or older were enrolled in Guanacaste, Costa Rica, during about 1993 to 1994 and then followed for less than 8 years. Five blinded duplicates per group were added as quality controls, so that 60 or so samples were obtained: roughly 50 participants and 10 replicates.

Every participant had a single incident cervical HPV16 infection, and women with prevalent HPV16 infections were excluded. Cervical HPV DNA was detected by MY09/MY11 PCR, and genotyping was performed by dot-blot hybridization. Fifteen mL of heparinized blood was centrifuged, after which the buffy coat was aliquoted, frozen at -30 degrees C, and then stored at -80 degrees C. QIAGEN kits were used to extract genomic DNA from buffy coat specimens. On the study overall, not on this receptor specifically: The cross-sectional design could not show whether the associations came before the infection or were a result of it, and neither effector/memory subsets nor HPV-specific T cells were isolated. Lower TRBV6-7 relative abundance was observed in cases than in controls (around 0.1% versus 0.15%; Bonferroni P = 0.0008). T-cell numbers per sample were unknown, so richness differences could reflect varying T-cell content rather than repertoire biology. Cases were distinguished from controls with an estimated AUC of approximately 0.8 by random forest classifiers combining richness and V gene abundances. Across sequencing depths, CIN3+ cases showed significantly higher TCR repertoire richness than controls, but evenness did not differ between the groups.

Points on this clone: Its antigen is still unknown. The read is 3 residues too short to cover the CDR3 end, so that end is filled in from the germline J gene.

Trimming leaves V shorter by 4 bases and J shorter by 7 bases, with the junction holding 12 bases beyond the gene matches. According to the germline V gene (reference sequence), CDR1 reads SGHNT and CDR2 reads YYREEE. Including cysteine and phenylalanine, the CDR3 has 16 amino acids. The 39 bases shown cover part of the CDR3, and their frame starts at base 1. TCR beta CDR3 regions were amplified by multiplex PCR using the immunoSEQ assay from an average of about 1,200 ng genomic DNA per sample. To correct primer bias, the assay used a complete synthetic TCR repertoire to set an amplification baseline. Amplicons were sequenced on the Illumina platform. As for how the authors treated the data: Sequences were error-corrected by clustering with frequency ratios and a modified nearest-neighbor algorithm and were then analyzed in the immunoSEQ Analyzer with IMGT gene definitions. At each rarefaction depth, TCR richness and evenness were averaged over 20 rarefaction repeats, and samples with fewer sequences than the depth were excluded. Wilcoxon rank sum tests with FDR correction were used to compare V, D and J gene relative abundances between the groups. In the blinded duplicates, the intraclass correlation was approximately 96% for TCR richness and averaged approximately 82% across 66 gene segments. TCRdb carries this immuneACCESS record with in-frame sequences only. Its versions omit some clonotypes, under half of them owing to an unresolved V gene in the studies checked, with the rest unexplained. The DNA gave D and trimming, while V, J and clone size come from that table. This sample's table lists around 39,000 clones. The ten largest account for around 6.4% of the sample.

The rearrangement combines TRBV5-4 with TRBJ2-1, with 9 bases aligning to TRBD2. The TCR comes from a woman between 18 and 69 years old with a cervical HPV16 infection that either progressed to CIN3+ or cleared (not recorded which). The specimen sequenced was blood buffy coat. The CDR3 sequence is CASSVDLAGVRNEQFF. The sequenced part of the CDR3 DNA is TGTGCCAGCAGCGTCGATTTAGCGGGAGTTCGGAATGAG.